Each of the 16 T cell receptor beta chains below was sequenced from the same sample in a study of T cell clones after liver transplantation (dated by TCRdb to between 2018 and 2021). The library relied on the immunoSEQ multiplex PCR assay. TCRdb provides this immuneACCESS table in a form limited to in-frame rearrangements. Some clones are lacking; in checked studies, under half of them reflect an unresolved V gene, and why the rest are absent is not known. Present in this sample are tens of thousands of clones, roughly 80% of which were seen just once. The top ten constitute over 2% of the sample. Sample: CD4+ T cells from blood, taken 48 months after liver transplant. The receptors were gathered from a human patient who received a liver transplant. Following a transplant, some T cells may be graft donor cells, not patient cells.

This clone was counted between two and nine times. The chain links TRBV7-2 to TRBJ2-7, with D perhaps TRBD2 (6 bases). CDR3 length: 18 residues. The V gene lost 0 bases and the J gene lost 1 base, with 19 bases spanning the gap. Germline V lookup: CDR1 SGHTA, CDR2 FQGNSA. The CDR3 DNA reads as TGTGCCAGCAGCTTAGCGCTGGGCGGGAAGGGTAGATCCTACGAGCAGTACTTC. Its translation: CASSLALGGKGRSYEQYF.

V and J are TRBV7-2 and TRBJ1-1, with a weak D call TRBD1 (6 bases). The V end lost 8 bases, the J end lost 5 bases, and 12 bases lay between the germline ends. The CDR3 is made up of 12 amino acids. The germline gives CDR1 SGHTA, CDR2 FQGNSA. DNA for the CDR3: TGTGCCAGCGGGTGGGGGCGGACTGAAGCTTTCTTT. Amino acids: CASGWGRTEAFF.

V gene TRBV5-5 combines with J gene TRBJ2-2; maybe TRBD1 (5 bases). Germline V CDR1 and CDR2: SGHKS, YYEKEE (reference sequence). V dropped 4 bases and J dropped 1 base, with 11 bases sitting between them. The CDR3 has 15 residues. The CDR3 spells CASSRQNLNTGELFF. The CDR3 coding sequence is TGTGCCAGCAGCCGACAGAACTTGAACACCGGGGAGCTGTTTTTT.

The chain carries TRBV5-5 and TRBJ1-1, with TRBD1 as a possible D gene (5 bases). Germline-derived CDR1 and CDR2 are SGHKS and YYEKEE (reference sequence). The CDR3 totals 13 residues. Trimming took 4 bases from V and 9 from J, leaving 16 bases between them. CDR3 DNA: TGTGCCAGCAGCCAGGCGGACACCGTAAAAGCTTTCTTT. Its protein product is CASSQADTVKAFF. The variable domain in full, with the rest retrieved from reference TRBV5-5 and TRBJ1-1, is DAGVTQSPTHLIKTRGQQVTLRCSPISGHKSVSWYQQVLGQGPQFIFQYYEKEERGRGNFPDRFSARQFPNYSSELNVNALLLGDSALYLCASSQADTVKAFFGQGTRLTVV.

This clone was seen a few times. The gene calls are TRBV4-1 and TRBJ2-7; the match to TRBD2 covers 11 bases. V dropped 3 bases and J dropped 2; count of bases not matched to a gene: 3. Germline-derived CDR1 and CDR2 are MGHRA and YSYEKL. The CDR3 length is 15 residues. CDR3 coding DNA: TGCGCCAGCAGCCAGGGACTAGCGGATCCCTACGAGCAGTACTTC. Amino acids: CASSQGLADPYEQYF.

The chain joins TRBV4-3 to TRBJ2-2; D perhaps matches TRBD1 (7 bases). The germline gives CDR1 LGHNA, CDR2 YSLEER. Deletions cut 4 bases from V and 0 bases from J, with 18 bases between. This CDR3 is built from 18 residues. Here the CDR3 reads CASSRRSGGSPNTGELFF. In nucleotides, the CDR3 is TGCGCCAGCAGCCGTCGATCAGGGGGGAGCCCGAACACCGGGGAGCTGTTTTTT.

The CDR3 spells CASSPGRVENGYTF. In nucleotides, the CDR3 is TGTGCCAGCAGCCCCGGCAGGGTCGAAAATGGCTACACCTTC. The rearrangement links TRBV11-2 to TRBJ1-2, with D perhaps matching TRBD1 (5 bases). CDR1 SGHAT and CDR2 FQNNGV come from the germline V gene. Trimming removed 5 bases from V and 6 bases from J, with 16 bases in between. The CDR3 is 14 residues long.

The chain combines TRBV29-1 with TRBJ2-5; D may be TRBD2 (6 bases). CDR1 and CDR2 from the germline V gene are SQVTM and ANQGSEA. This CDR3 comprises 16 residues. Trimming took off 2 bases at V and 0 bases at J, with 16 bases between the two ends. The CDR3 loop is CSVENRRLGYQETQYF. CDR3 in DNA: TGCAGCGTTGAAAACAGGAGACTAGGCTACCAAGAGACCCAGTACTTC.

CDR3 in amino acids: CAGRAEGYGYTF. CDR3 bases: TGTGCCGGCCGGGCAGAAGGCTATGGCTACACCTTC. This chain connects TRBV7-9 to TRBJ1-2, with unresolved D. This CDR3 has 12 amino acids. V lost 11 bases, J lost 4 bases, and 14 bases lay in between. Germline-derived CDR1 and CDR2 are SEHNR and FQNEAQ (reference sequence).

The chain joins TRBV7-9 to TRBJ1-4; D gene unclear. The germline V gene encodes CDR1 SEHNR and CDR2 FQNEAQ (reference sequence). The V and J ends lost 1 base and 8 bases respectively, with 11 bases between them. The CDR3 is made up of 14 amino acids. The CDR3 DNA sequence: TGTGCCAGCAGCTTAGAACGGGCAGGAGAAAAACTGTTTTTT. This codes for CASSLERAGEKLFF.

This clone was counted between two and nine times. The gene calls are TRBV5-4 and TRBJ2-2; the match to TRBD1 covers 7 bases. This CDR3 region has 16 residues. V lost 5 bases, J lost 2 bases, and 9 bases stayed unmatched. Germline V gives CDR1 SGHNT, CDR2 YYREEE (reference sequence). CDR3 coding DNA: TGTGCCAGCAGACTAGGACAGGCCCTAAACACCGGGGAGCTGTTTTTT. Translating gives CASRLGQALNTGELFF.

The chain has TRBV6-1 and TRBJ2-7; D is possibly TRBD2 (6 bases). The CDR3 sequence is 16 residues long. Trimming took 4 bases from V and 0 from J, leaving 16 bases between them. Germline lookup yields CDR1 MNHNS and CDR2 SASEGT. CDR3 sequence: CASSAGRTTSSYEQYF. The CDR3 DNA reads as TGTGCCAGCAGTGCAGGTCGGACGACTAGCTCCTACGAGCAGTACTTC.

This clone was observed once. This sequence joins TRBV18 and TRBJ1-1, with 7 bases matching TRBD1. The germline gives CDR1 KGHSH, CDR2 LQKENI. The junction had 3 bases not matched to a gene; V was cut back by 3 bases and J by 5 bases. This CDR3 region has 13 residues. CDR3 nucleotides: TGTGCCAGCTCACCCGACAGGGAAACTGAAGCTTTCTTT. It translates to CASSPDRETEAFF.

The chain couples TRBV28 to TRBJ2-7, with 8 bases aligning to TRBD1. V gave up 2 bases and J gave up 1 base; unmatched junction bases: 10. Germline V gene sequence: CDR1 MDHEN, CDR2 SYDVKM. The CDR3 loop spans 17 amino acids. The CDR3 protein is CASSLIEPDRASYEQYF. CDR3 in DNA: TGTGCCAGCAGTTTAATCGAGCCGGACAGGGCATCCTACGAGCAGTACTTC.

The chain is built from TRBV9 and TRBJ2-3, with 7 bases matching TRBD2. Germline lookup yields CDR1 SGDLS and CDR2 YYNGEE. Losses at the gene ends were 0 bases for V and 3 bases for J; bases not matched to a gene: 13. The CDR3 length is 18 residues. CDR3 bases: TGTGCCAGCAGCGTAGGATCCGGCGGGAGTTCCACAACAGATACGCAGTATTTT. It specifies CASSVGSGGSSTTDTQYF.

The rearrangement links TRBV28 to TRBJ2-1; 8 nucleotides agree with TRBD2. V lost 3 bases to trimming and J lost 10 bases; unmatched junction nucleotides: 11. Germline loops: CDR1 MDHEN, CDR2 SYDVKM. This CDR3 contains 15 residues. This chain's CDR3 is CASSLGPTSGSEQFF. CDR3 in DNA: TGTGCCAGCAGTTTGGGCCCCACGAGCGGGAGCGAGCAGTTCTTC.